In its sample, the clone carrying this TCR beta chain was seen a few times. Its antigen is currently unknown. The CDR3 has 14 amino acids. The V gene end was trimmed by 6 bases and the J gene end by 6 bases; junction bases not matched to a gene: 9. Looked up from germline, CDR1 is SQVTM and CDR2 is ANQGSEA. This sample was included in a study of response to subunit inactivated influenza vaccine. Study-wide results and limits: The authors proposed limited new T cell recruitment per seasonal influenza vaccination.

TCRdb re-called the RT-PCR reads with MiXCR, one entry per CDR3 protein. The table lists around 790,000 distinct CDR3 sequences, approximately 21% of them singletons. The chain has TRBV29-1 and TRBJ2-1, with 9 bases matching TRBD2. The source is a man in his fifties or sixties who received an inactivated influenza vaccine. Source: PBMCs from blood, taken more than 4 days after vaccination. The CDR3 sequence is CSVESGRMGNEQFF. In DNA, the CDR3 is TGCAGCGTGGAAAGCGGGAGGATGGGCAATGAGCAGTTCTTC.